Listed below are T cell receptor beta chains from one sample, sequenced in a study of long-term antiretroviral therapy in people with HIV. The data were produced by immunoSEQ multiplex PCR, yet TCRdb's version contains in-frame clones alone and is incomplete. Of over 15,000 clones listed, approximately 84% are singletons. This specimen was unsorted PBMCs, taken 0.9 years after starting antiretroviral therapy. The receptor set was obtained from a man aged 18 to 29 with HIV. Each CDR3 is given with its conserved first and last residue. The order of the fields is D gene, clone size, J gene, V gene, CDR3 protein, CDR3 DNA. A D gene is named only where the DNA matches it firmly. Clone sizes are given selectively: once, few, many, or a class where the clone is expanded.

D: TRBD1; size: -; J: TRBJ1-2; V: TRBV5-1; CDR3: CASSLVLGQLNYGYTF; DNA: TGCGCCAGCAGCTTGGTTTTGGGACAGCTGAACTATGGCTACACCTTC
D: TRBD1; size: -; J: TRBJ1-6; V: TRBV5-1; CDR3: CASSQDRDDSPLHF; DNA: TGCGCCAGCAGCCAAGACAGGGACGATTCACCCCTCCACTTT
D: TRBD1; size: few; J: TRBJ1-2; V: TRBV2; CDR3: CASSETTGTAYGYTF; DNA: TGTGCCAGCAGTGAGACAACCGGGACAGCCTATGGCTACACCTTC
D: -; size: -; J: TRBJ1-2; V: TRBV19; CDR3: CASSIPVADNYGYTF; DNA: TGTGCCAGTAGTATTCCGGTAGCCGATAACTATGGCTACACCTTC
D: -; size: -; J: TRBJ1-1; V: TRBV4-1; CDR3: CASSQGSLGDLGASFF; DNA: TGCGCCAGCAGCCAAGGTAGTCTCGGAGACCTAGGTGCATCTTTCTTT
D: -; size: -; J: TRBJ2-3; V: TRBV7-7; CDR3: CASSLMGADTQYF; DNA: TGTGCTAGCAGCTTAATGGGGGCAGATACGCAGTATTTT
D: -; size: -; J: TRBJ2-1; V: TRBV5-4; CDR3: CASSGGTASYNEQFF; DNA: TGTGCCAGCAGCGGTGGGACCGCTTCCTACAATGAGCAGTTCTTC
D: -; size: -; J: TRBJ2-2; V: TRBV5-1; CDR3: CASSPPLSDPNTGELFF; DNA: TGCGCCAGCAGCCCCCCCTTGAGCGATCCGAACACCGGGGAGCTGTTTTTT
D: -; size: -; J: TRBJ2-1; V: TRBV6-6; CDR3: CASSGPVREQFF; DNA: TGTGCCAGCAGTGGCCCAGTTCGTGAGCAGTTCTTC
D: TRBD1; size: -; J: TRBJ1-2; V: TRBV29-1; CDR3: CSVEVLQQGRQGGFYGYTF; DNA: TGCAGCGTTGAAGTTCTGCAGCAAGGGAGACAGGGAGGCTTCTATGGCTACACCTTC
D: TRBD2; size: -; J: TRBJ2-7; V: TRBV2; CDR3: CASGLAGYEQYF; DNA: TGTGCCAGCGGGCTAGCGGGGTACGAGCAGTACTTC
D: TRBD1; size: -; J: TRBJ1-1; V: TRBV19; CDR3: CASSTDRGSVNTEAFF; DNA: TGTGCCAGTAGTACGGACAGGGGATCGGTGAACACTGAAGCTTTCTTT
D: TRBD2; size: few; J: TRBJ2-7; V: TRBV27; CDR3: CASMASGVFYEQYF; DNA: TGTGCCAGCATGGCTAGCGGGGTCTTCTACGAGCAGTACTTC